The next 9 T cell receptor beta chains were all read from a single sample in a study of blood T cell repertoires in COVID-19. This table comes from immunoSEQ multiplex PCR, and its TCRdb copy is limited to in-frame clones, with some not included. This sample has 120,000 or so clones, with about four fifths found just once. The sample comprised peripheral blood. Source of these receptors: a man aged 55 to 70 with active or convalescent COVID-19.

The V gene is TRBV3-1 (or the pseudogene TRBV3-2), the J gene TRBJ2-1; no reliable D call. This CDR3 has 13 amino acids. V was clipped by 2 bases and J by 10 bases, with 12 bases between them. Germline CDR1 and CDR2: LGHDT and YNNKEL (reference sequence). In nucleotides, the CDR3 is TGTGCCAGCAGCCAACCTCTGAGGCCGGAGCAGTTCTTC. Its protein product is CASSQPLRPEQFF.

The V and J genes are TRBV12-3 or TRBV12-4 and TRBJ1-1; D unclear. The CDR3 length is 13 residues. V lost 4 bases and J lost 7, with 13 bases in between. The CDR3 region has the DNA TGTGCCAGCAGTTCCCCAGGCCGGGGTGAAGCTTTCTTT. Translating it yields CASSSPGRGEAFF.

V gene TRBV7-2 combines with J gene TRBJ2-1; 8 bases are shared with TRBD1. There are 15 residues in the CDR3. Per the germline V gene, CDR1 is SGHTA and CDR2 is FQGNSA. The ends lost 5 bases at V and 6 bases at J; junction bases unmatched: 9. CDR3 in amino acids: CASSPVQGAFNEQFF. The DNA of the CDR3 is TGTGCCAGCAGCCCCGTTCAGGGGGCATTCAATGAGCAGTTCTTC. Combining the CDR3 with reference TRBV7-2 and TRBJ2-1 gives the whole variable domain GAGVSQSPSNKVTEKGKDVELRCDPISGHTALYWYRQSLGQGLEFLIYFQGNSAPDKSGLPSDRFSAERTGGSVSTLTIQRTQQEDSAVYLCASSPVQGAFNEQFFGPGTRLTVL.

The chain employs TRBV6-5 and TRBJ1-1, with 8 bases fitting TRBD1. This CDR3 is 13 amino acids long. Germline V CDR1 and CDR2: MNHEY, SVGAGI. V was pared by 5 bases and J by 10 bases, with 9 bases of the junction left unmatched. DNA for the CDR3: TGTGCCAGCAGTCTGGATCCAGGGGGCTCAGCTTTCTTT. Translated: CASSLDPGGSAFF.

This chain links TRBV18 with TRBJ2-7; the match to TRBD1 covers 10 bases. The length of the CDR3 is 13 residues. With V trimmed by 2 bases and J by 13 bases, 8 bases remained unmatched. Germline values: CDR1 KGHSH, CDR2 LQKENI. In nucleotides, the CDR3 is TGTGCCAGCTCACCAGACCGGGACAGGGGCACCTACTTC. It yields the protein CASSPDRDRGTYF.

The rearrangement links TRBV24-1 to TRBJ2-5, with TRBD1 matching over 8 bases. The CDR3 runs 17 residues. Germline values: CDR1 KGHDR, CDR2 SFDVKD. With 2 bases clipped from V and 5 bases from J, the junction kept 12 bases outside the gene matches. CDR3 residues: CATSDSGLQTGVETQYF. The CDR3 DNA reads TGTGCCACCAGTGATTCCGGGCTCCAGACAGGGGTGGAGACCCAGTACTTC.

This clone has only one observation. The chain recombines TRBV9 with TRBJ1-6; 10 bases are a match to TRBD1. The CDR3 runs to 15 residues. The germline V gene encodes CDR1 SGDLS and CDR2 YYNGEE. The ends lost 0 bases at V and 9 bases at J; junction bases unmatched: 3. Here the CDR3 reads CASSVVDRGPSPLHF. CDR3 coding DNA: TGTGCCAGCAGCGTAGTAGACAGGGGGCCTTCACCCCTCCACTTT.

As DNA, the CDR3 is TGTGCCAGCAGCCTTAACCGGGAGACCCAGTACTTC. It translates to CASSLNRETQYF. V is TRBV12-3 or TRBV12-4 and J is TRBJ2-5; D gene uncertain. Trimming removed 6 bases from V and 5 bases from J, with 10 bases in between. The CDR3 covers 12 residues.

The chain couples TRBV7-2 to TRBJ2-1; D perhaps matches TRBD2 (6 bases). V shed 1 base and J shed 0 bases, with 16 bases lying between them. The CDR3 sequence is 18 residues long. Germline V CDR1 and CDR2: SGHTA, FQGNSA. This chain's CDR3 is CASSLVAGGVSSYNEQFF. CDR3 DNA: TGTGCCAGCAGCTTAGTGGCGGGCGGGGTAAGCTCCTACAATGAGCAGTTCTTC.